The 3 T cell receptor beta chains in this list originate from one sample, sequenced in a study of regulatory T cells in long-lasting Graves disease. Building the TCR beta libraries relied on iRepertoire HTBI primers, and CDR3 regions underwent Arm-PCR. One entry per CDR3 protein, called by TCRdb with MiXCR from the multiplex PCR reads. Among 350,000 to 400,000 distinct CDR3 sequences, under 20% were seen once, and the ten largest hold around 21%. Noted time point: newly diagnosed GD, antithyroid drugs for less than 3 months. Extracted RNA from PBMCs served as the source of the TCR library. These data also featured in a second study, about T cells in Graves' hyperthyroidism and ophthalmopathy.

The sequenced sample was peripheral blood mononuclear cells (PBMCs), obtained at new diagnosis, from a patient treated with antithyroid drugs. The receptors shown here come from a woman younger than 35 with Graves disease.

Notes on this clonotype: Compared with germline, one end of the junction differs, possibly owing to a read error. This chain joins TRBV20-1 and TRBJ2-1, with unresolved D. The CDR3 runs to 18 residues. Germline lookup yields CDR1 DFQATT and CDR2 SNEGSKA (reference sequence). CDR3 sequence reads: CSANRSRIGSGSYNERFF. The CDR3 DNA reads as TGCAGTGCCAATCGCTCCCGAATCGGTAGTGGCTCCTACAATGAGCGGTTCTTC.

This clonotype was recorded at least ten times. The chain carries TRBV6-4 and TRBJ2-3, with D unclear. Germline loops: CDR1 MRHNA, CDR2 SNTAGT. This CDR3 comprises 14 residues. The V end was cut by 3 bases, the J end by 0 bases, with 7 bases between. For the CDR3, the DNA is TGTGCCAGCAGTGAGACGGGTAGCACAGATACGCAGTATTTT. This codes for CASSETGSTDTQYF.

This clonotype appeared many times. V usage is TRBV12-3 or TRBV12-4 and J usage is TRBJ2-5; 10 bases match TRBD2. V dropped 3 bases and J dropped 1; count of bases not matched to a gene: 2. This CDR3 is 15 amino acids long. CDR3 in DNA: TGTGCCAGCAGTTTTAGCGGGGGGCCCCAAGAGACCCAGTACTTC. It is translated as CASSFSGGPQETQYF.